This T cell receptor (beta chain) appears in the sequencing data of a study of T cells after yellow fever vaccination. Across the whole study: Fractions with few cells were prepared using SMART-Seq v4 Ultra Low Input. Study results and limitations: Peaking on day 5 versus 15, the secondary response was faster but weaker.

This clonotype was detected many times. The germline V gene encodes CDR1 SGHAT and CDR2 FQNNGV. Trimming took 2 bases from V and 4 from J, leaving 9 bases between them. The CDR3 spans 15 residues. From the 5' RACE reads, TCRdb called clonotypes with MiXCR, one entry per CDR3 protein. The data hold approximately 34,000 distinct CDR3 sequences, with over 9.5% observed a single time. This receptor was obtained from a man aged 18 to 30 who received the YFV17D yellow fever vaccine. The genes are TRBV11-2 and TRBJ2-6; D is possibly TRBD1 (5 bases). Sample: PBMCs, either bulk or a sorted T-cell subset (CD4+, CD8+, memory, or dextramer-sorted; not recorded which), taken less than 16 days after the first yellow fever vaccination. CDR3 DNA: TGTGCCAGCAGCTTATCTGGGGCAGGGGCCAACGTCCTGACTTTC. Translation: CASSLSGAGANVLTF.